This T cell receptor beta chain was recorded in a study of shared clonotypes between healthy human individuals. Whole-study results and caveats: Sharing of clonotypes among donors was expected to vary with sequencing depth. On the whole, naive subsets had larger estimated richness than memory subsets had.

The investigators split CD4+ cells into a CD45RA+ naive subset and a CD45RA-negative memory subset. This clone showed up many times. Its antigen is not known. The sample carries other DNA sequences with the same CDR3. The ends lost 5 bases at V and 5 bases at J; junction bases unmatched: 5. This CDR3 spans 15 amino acids. Germline CDR1 and CDR2: SGHNT and YENEEA. The authors' processing: Filtering differed for immunoSEQ, which gave only junction sequences without quality scores. The repertoire was sequenced with immunoSEQ multiplex PCR; TCRdb's copy has only in-frame clones and lacks some. V and J calls plus clone size are reproduced from that table; the DNA served to infer D and trimming. The sample consists of about a million clones, around three quarters of them appearing once.

The rearrangement links TRBV11-3 to TRBJ2-7, with TRBD2 matching 14 bases. Sequenced material: memory CD4+ T cells from PBMCs. Subset defined: CD45RA-negative fraction. This sequence was found in a man aged 18 to 30 in good health. Some clones in this sample may be carry-over from other donors' samples. The CDR3 DNA follows: TGTGCCAGCAGCCTGGGACTAGCGGGAGCTCACGAGCAGTACTTC. It encodes CASSLGLAGAHEQYF.